This T cell receptor beta chain was found in a study of beta chain features in type 1 diabetes. Germline CDR1 is SGHNT and CDR2 is YENEEA. With 2 bases clipped from V and 6 bases from J, the junction kept 2 bases outside the gene matches. CDR3 length: 13 amino acids. Each of the CD4+ naive, central memory, regulatory and stem cell-like memory populations was sorted via CD45RO/CCR7/CD25/CD127/CD95/CD27. Without exception, sorted populations had purity beyond 98%. Every isolated RNA sample was fully reverse transcribed, so sequencing captured expressed TCRB transcripts. Using immunoSEQ multiplex PCR, the repertoire was profiled, and TCRdb retains in-frame clones only, with some absent. The table shows 330,000 or so clones, with 15% to 20% occurring only once. This clone was counted only a few times.

The chain employs TRBV11-3 and TRBJ2-7; 9 bases align to TRBD2. Sequenced material: naive CD4+ T cells from blood. The receptor was derived from a woman between 18 and 29 years old in good health. CDR3 region: CASSLLAGSEQYF. CDR3 in DNA: TGTGCCAGCAGCTTACTAGCGGGAAGCGAGCAGTACTTC.